The 7 T cell receptor beta chains below were found in one sample sequenced in a study of blood T cells in healthy people across ages. Combining a sample-barcoded 5' primer with a J-beta primer mix, a second PCR ran for roughly 6 to 12 cycles. TCRdb re-analysed the 5' RACE reads in MiXCR, keeping a single row per CDR3 protein. The sample has 1.5 million to 2 million distinct CDR3 sequences; about 30% are singletons. Specimen: blood. The origin of the receptors is a woman in her 30s in good health.

This clonotype appeared many times. The chain combines TRBV29-1 with TRBJ2-7; 7 positions agree with TRBD1. After removal of 5 bases from V and 3 bases from J, the junction contained 4 bases not matched to a gene. Germline V lookup: CDR1 SQVTM, CDR2 ANQGSEA. The CDR3 totals 12 residues. Here the CDR3 reads CSVITGVYEQYF. The CDR3 nucleotides are TGCAGCGTTATAACAGGGGTCTACGAGCAGTACTTC.

V gene TRBV2 combines with J gene TRBJ2-7; 10 positions match TRBD1. The J call may be faulty, since TRBJ2-5 better matches the DNA end. This CDR3 is 15 amino acids long. Germline assignment: CDR1 SNHLY and CDR2 FYNNEI. CDR3 DNA sequence: TGTGCCAGCAGCCCTGACAGGGGGCTGGCTGAGACCCAGTACTTC. This encodes CASSPDRGLAETQYF.

This sequence joins TRBV20-1 and TRBJ2-1, with TRBD2 identical over 10 bases. With V trimmed by 5 bases and J by 7 bases, 8 bases remained unmatched. Germline V gene lookup returns CDR1 DFQATT and CDR2 SNEGSKA (reference sequence). The CDR3 is 14 amino acids. DNA of the CDR3: TGCAGTGCTCTAGAGCGGGGGGGCCCAAATGAGCAGTTCTTC. Translating gives CSALERGGPNEQFF.

This clonotype has more than one count but fewer than ten. The V gene is TRBV28, the J gene TRBJ1-6, with D unresolved. Germline values: CDR1 MDHEN, CDR2 SYDVKM. Deletions cut 6 bases from V and 0 bases from J, with 6 bases between. This CDR3 spans 14 amino acids. CDR3 coding DNA: TGTGCCAGCAGGCCAGGCTCCTATAATTCACCCCTCCACTTT. The encoded protein is CASRPGSYNSPLHF.

V usage is TRBV15 and J usage is TRBJ1-4; no clear D. Per the germline V gene, CDR1 is LNHNV and CDR2 is YYDKDF (reference sequence). The CDR3 consists of 13 residues. Trimming pared 1 base from V and 6 bases from J, leaving 6 bases between. The CDR3 loop is CATSRGTYEKLFF. In DNA form, the CDR3 reads TGTGCCACCAGCAGAGGTACCTATGAAAAACTGTTTTTT. Based on the CDR3 plus reference TRBV15 and TRBJ1-4, the full variable domain is DAMVIQNPRYQVTQFGKPVTLSCSQTLNHNVMYWYQQKSSQAPKLLFHYYDKDFNNEADTPDNFQSRRPNTSFCFLDIRSPGLGDTAMYLCATSRGTYEKLFFGSGTQLSVL.

This clonotype was found a few times. V gene TRBV10-3 combines with J gene TRBJ1-1; D not certain. The germline V gene has CDR1 ENHRY and CDR2 SYGVKD. Trimming took 0 bases from V and 2 from J, leaving 13 bases between them. The CDR3 length is 16 residues. The CDR3 nucleotides are TGTGCCATCAGTGAGTCCGTTTTCGGCAGCAACACTGAAGCTTTCTTT. Translating it yields CAISESVFGSNTEAFF.

In its sample, this clonotype was seen once. This chain links TRBV14 with TRBJ2-2; D remains ambiguous. The CDR3 runs 14 residues. Looked up from germline, CDR1 is SGHDN and CDR2 is FVKESK. The V gene lost 6 bases and the J gene lost 4 bases, with 12 bases spanning the gap. The CDR3 DNA sequence: TGTGCCAGCAGTCGGAATACAGCCACCGGGGAGCTGTTTTTT. Residues: CASSRNTATGELFF.